The clone carrying this T cell receptor beta chain was recorded a few times. Its antigen is unknown. This entry belongs to a study of cytomegalovirus exposure and HLA in healthy donors. General observations from the study: The only immune exposure information that was available was CMV serostatus.

V lost 5 bases to trimming and J lost 5 bases, with 6 bases between them. The germline CDR1 and CDR2 sequences are MGHDK and SYGVNS. The CDR3 length is 11 residues. Researchers ran the PCR with 60 Vbeta and 13 Jbeta primers. Assay: immunoSEQ multiplex PCR; the TCRdb copy retains only in-frame clones and omits some. The sample carries approximately 130,000 clones, 70% to 85% recorded once. The V and J genes are TRBV25-1 and TRBJ1-2, with D perhaps matching TRBD1 (6 bases). The sequenced material came from PBMCs. The TCR sequence derives from a man younger than 35 in good health and CMV-seropositive. The CDR3 here is CASSTGYGYTF. The CDR3 DNA is TGTGCCAGCAGTACAGGGTATGGCTACACCTTC.